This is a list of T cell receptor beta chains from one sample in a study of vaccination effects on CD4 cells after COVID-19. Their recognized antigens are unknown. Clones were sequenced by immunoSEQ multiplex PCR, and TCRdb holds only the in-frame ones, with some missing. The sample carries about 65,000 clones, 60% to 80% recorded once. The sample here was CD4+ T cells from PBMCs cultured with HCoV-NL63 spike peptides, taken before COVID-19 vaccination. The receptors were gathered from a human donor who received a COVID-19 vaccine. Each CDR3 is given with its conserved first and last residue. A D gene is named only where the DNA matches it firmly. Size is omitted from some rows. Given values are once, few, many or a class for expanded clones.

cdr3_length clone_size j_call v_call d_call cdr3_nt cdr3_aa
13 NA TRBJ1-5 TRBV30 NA TGTGCCTGGAATAGAGGGAGCAATCAGCCCCAGCATTTT CAWNRGSNQPQHF
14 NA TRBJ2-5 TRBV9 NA TGTGCCAGCAGCGTAGCTACAACTCAAGAGACCCAGTACTTC CASSVATTQETQYF
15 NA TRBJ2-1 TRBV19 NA TGTGCCAGCACGCGGAAGGGTAGCTCCTACAATGAGCAGTTCTTC CASTRKGSSYNEQFF
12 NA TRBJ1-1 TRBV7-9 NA TGTGCCAGCAGCTCAAGCGGGGAGCGAGCTTTCTTT CASSSSGERAFF
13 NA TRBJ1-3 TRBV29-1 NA TGCAGCGTTGGTAGGGGGACTGGAAACACCATATATTTT CSVGRGTGNTIYF
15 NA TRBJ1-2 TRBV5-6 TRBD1 TGTGCCAGCAGCACCCGGACAGGGGGGGGCTATGGCTACACCTTC CASSTRTGGGYGYTF
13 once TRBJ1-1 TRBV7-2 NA TGTGCCAGCAGTTCCCAACAAGGCACTGAAGCTTTCTTT CASSSQQGTEAFF
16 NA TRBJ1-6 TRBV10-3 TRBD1 TGTGCCATCAGTGGGACAGGGAGCTCCTATAATTCACCCCTCCACTTT CAISGTGSSYNSPLHF
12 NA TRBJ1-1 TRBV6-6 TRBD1 TGTGCCAGCGGGACAGGGAGCACTGAAGCTTTCTTT CASGTGSTEAFF
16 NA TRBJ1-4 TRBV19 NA TGTGCCAGTAGTGCAACACCGGGACTGAGAAATGAAAAACTGTTTTTT CASSATPGLRNEKLFF
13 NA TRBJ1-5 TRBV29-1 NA TGCAGCGTTAAGGGGGGAGACAATCAGCCCCAGCATTTT CSVKGGDNQPQHF
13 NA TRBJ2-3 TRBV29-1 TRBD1 TGCAGCGTGACCGGGACAGGACAAGATACGCAGTATTTT CSVTGTGQDTQYF
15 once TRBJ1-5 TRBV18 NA TGTGCCAGCTCCACTACAGGATCCCGAGATCAGCCCCAGCATTTT CASSTTGSRDQPQHF
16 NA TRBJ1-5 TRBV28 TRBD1 TGTGCCAGCCGGGACAGGGGCGGCCGGGACAATCAGCCCCAGCATTTT CASRDRGGRDNQPQHF
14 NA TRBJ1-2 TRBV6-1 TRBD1 TGTGCCAGCAGTGACAGGGGGCGCGACTATGGCTACACCTTC CASSDRGRDYGYTF
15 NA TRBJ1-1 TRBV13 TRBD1 TGTGCCAGCAGCCGGAACAGGGGGCAGAGCACTGAAGCTTTCTTT CASSRNRGQSTEAFF
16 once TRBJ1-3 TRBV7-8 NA TGTGCCAGCAGCTTAGATCGGAGAGCCTTTGGAAACACCATATATTTT CASSLDRRAFGNTIYF
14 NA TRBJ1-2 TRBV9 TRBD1 TGTGCCAGCAGCGTTGACGACAGGGGCTATGGCTACACCTTC CASSVDDRGYGYTF
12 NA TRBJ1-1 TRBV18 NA TGTGCCAGCTCACCCGGAGTCCTCGAACCTTTCTTT CASSPGVLEPFF
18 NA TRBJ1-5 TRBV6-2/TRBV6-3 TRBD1 TGTGCCAGCAGTTACTCCCGGGACAGGGGGCCATATAATCAGCCCCAGCATTTT CASSYSRDRGPYNQPQHF
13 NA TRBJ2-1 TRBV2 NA TGTGCCAGCAGAGAGAGACCCTTCAATGAGCAGTTCTTC CASRERPFNEQFF
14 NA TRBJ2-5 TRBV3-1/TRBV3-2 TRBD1 TGTGCCAGCAGCTCACAGGGGGCAGGGGAGACCCAGTACTTC CASSSQGAGETQYF
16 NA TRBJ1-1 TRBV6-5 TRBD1 TGTGCCAGCAGTTACGCCCTCGGACAGGCCCGCACTGAAGCTTTCTTT CASSYALGQARTEAFF
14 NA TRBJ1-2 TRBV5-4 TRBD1 TGTGCCAGCAGCTTAGCGAGGGGGCCTCCTGGCTACACCTTC CASSLARGPPGYTF
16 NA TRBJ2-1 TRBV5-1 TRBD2 TGCGCCAGCAGCTTGGCCCGCGGGGGGGGCTTCGATGAGCAGTTCTTC CASSLARGGGFDEQFF
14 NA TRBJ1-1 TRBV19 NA TGTGCCAGTAGTATACAGGGATCGAACACTGAAGCTTTCTTT CASSIQGSNTEAFF
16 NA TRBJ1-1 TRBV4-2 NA TGTGCCAGCAGCCAAGAGACAGGAGCCTTGGACACTGAAGCTTTCTTT CASSQETGALDTEAFF
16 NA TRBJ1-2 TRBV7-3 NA TGTGCCAGCAGCCCAGGGGAGGGCAGGGGCCTCTATGGCTACACCTTC CASSPGEGRGLYGYTF
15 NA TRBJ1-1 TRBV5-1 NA TGCGCCAGCAGCTTGGCTCTGGGAGGGAACACTGAAGCTTTCTTT CASSLALGGNTEAFF
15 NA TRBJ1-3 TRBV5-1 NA TGCGCCAGCAGCTCAACAGGGCTCTCTGGAAACACCATATATTTT CASSSTGLSGNTIYF
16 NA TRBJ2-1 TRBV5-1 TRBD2 TGCGCCAGCAGCTTCCGTTGGGGGGGGGACTACAATGAGCAGTTCTTC CASSFRWGGDYNEQFF
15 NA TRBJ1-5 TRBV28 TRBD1 TGTGCCAGCAGGTACGCGGACAGGGACCCTCAGCCCCAGCATTTT CASRYADRDPQPQHF
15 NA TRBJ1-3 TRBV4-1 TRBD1 TGCGCCAGCAGCCTGTGGACAGGGACGGGAAACACCATATATTTT CASSLWTGTGNTIYF
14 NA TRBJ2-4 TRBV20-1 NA TGCAGTGCTAGTTGGCAGGGTATTGGTAACATTCAGTACTTC CSASWQGIGNIQYF
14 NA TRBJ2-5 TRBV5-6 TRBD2 TGTGCCAGCAGCGGAACTAGGGAGGGAGAGACCCAGTACTTC CASSGTREGETQYF
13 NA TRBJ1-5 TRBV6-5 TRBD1 TGTGCCAGCATGGACAGGGCGGGTCAGCCCCAGCATTTT CASMDRAGQPQHF
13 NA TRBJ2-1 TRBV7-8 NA TGTGCCAGCAGTTACTCCCCCTACAATGAGCAGTTCTTC CASSYSPYNEQFF
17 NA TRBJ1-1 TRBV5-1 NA TGCGCCAGCAGCTTGGTAAGCACAGCGACCATGAACACTGAAGCTTTCTTT CASSLVSTATMNTEAFF
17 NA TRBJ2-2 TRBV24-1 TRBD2 TGTGCCACCAGTGATCTGGCGGCTAGCGGGAACACCGGGGAGCTGTTTTTT CATSDLAASGNTGELFF
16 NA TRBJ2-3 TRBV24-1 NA TGTGCCACCAGTGATCCCAGGGGGGGTCGGACAGATACGCAGTATTTT CATSDPRGGRTDTQYF
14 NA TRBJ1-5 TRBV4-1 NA TGCGCCAGCAGCCAAGGGGATAGCAATCAGCCCCAGCATTTT CASSQGDSNQPQHF
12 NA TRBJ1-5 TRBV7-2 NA TGTGCCAGCAGCGTTGCATCCCAGCCCCAGCATTTT CASSVASQPQHF
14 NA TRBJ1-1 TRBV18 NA TGTGCCAGCTCAGAAGGAGGGATGAACACTGAAGCTTTCTTT CASSEGGMNTEAFF
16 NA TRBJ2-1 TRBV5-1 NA TGCGCCAGCAGCTTGGCAGGGACTGCGCCTGCAAATGAGCAGTTCTTC CASSLAGTAPANEQFF
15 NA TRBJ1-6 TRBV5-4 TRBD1 TGTGCCAGCAGACAAGGACAGGGCGATTACTCACCCCTCCACTTT CASRQGQGDYSPLHF
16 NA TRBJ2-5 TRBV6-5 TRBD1 TGTGCCAGCAGTTATCGGTCGGGACAGGGTGGCGAGACCCAGTACTTC CASSYRSGQGGETQYF
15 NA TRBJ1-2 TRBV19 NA TGTGCCAGTAGTATAAATGACCCGGGAAGCTATGGCTACACCTTC CASSINDPGSYGYTF
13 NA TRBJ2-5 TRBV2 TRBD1 TGTGCCAGCAGTACAGACAGGGGGGAGACCCAGTACTTC CASSTDRGETQYF